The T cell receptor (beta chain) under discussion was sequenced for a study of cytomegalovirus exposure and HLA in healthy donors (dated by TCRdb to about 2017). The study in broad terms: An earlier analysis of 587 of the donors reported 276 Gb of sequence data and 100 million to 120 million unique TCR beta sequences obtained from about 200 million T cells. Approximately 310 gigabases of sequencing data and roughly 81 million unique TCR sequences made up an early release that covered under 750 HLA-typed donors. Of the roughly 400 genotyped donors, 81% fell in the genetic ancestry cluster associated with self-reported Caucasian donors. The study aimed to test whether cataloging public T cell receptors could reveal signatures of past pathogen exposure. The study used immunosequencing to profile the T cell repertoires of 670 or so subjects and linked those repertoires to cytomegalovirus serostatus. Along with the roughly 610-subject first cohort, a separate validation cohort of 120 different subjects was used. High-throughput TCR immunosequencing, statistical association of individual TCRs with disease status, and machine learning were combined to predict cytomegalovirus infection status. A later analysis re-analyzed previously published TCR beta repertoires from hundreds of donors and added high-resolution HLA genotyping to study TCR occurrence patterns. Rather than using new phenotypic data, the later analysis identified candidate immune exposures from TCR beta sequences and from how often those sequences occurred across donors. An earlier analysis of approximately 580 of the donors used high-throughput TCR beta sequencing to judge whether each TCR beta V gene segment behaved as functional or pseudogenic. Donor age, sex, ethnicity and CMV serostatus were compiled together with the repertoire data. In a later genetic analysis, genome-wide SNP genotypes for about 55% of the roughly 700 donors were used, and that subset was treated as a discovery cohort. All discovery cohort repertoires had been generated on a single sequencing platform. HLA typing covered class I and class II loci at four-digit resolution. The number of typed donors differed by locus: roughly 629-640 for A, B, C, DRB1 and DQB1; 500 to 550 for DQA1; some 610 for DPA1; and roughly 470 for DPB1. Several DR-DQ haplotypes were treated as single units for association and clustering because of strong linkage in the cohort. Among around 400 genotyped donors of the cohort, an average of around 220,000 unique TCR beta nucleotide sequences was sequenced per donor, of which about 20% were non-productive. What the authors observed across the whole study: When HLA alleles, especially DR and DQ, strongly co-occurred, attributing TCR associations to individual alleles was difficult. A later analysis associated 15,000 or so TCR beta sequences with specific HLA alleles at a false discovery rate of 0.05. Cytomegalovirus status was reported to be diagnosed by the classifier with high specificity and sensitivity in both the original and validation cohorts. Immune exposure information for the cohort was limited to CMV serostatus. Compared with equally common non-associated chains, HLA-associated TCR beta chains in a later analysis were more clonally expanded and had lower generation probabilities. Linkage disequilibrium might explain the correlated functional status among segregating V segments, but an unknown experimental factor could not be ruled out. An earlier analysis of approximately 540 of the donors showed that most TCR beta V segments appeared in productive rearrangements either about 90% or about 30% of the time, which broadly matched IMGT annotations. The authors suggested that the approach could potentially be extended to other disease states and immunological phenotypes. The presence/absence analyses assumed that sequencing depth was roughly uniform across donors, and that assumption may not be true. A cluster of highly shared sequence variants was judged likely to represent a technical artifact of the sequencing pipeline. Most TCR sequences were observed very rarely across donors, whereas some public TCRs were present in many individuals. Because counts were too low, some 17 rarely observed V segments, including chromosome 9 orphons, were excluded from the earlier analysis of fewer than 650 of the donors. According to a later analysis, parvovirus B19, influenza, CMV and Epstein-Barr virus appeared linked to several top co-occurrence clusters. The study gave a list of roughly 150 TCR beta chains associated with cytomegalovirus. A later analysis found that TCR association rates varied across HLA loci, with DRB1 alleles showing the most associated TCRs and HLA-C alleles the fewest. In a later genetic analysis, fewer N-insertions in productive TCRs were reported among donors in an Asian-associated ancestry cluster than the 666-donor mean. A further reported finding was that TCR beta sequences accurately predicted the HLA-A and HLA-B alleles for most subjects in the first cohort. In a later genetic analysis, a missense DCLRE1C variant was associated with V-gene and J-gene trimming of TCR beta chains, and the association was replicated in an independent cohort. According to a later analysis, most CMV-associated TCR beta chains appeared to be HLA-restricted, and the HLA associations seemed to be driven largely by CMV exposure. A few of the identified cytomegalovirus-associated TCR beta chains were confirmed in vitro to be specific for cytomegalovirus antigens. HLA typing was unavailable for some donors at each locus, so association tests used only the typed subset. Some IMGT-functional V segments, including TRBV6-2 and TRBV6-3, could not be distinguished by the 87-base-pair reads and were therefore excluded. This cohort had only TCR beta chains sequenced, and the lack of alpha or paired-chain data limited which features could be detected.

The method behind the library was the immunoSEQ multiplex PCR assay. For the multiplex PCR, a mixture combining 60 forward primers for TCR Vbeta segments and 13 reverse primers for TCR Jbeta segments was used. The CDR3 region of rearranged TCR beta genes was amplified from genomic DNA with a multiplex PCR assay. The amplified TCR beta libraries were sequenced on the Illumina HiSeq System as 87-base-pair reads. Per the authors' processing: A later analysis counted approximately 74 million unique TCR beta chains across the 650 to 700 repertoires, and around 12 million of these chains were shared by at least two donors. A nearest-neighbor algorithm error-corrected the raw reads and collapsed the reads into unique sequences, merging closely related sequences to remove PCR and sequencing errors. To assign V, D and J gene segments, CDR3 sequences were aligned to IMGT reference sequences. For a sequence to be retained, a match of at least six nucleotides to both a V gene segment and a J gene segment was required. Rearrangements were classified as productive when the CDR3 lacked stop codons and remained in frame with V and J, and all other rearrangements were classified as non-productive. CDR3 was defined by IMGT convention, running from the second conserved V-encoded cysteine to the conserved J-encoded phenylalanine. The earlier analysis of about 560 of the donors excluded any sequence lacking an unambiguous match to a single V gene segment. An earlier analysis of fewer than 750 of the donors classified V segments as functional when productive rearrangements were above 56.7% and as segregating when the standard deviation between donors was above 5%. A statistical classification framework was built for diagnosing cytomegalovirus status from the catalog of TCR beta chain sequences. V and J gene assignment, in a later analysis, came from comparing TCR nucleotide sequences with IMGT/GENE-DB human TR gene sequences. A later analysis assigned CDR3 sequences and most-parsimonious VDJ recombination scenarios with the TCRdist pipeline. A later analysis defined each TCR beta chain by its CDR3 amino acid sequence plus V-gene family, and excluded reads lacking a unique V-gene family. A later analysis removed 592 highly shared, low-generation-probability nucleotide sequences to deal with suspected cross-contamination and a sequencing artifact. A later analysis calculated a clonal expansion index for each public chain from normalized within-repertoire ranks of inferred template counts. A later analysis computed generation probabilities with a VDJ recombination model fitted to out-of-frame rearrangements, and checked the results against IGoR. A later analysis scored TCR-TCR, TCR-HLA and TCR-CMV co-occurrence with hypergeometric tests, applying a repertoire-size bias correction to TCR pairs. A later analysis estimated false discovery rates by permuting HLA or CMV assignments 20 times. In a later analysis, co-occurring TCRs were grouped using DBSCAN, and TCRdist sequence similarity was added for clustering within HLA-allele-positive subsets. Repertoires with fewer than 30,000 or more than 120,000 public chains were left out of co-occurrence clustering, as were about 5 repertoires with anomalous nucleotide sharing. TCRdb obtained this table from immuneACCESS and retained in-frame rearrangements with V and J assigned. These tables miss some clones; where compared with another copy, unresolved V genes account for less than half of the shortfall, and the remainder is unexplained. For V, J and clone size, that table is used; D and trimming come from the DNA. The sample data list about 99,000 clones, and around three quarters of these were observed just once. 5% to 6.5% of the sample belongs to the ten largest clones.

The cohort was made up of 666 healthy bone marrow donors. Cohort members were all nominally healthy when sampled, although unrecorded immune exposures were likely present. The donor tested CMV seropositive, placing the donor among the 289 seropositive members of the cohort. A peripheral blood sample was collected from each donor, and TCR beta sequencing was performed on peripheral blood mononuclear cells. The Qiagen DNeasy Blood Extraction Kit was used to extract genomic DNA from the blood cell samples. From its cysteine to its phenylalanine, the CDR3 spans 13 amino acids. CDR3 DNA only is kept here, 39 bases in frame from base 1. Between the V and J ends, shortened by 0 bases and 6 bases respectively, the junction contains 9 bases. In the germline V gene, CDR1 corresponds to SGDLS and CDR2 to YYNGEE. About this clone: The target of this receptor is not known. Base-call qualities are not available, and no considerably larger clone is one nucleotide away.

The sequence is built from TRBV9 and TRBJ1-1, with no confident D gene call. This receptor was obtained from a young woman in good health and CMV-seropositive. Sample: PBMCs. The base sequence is TGTGCCAGCAGCGTAGTCAGGCAAGCTGAAGCTTTCTTT. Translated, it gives CASSVVRQAEAFF.